The rows below give T cell receptor beta chains drawn from one sample of a study of a mutant IDH1 vaccine in newly diagnosed glioma. These receptors have no identified antigens. Generated by immunoSEQ multiplex PCR, the TCRdb table keeps only in-frame clones and is missing some. The repertoire includes about 32,000 clones, more than 70% of them detected once, and 2.2% sits in the top ten. The source was PBMCs, collected from a glioma patient whose treatment included an IDH1 peptide vaccine. These TCRs come from a man aged 35 to 55 with glioma. CDR3s include the opening cysteine and the closing phenylalanine or tryptophan. The D gene is left open where the match is weak. The size of a clone is reported for some rows only, either as once, few or many, or as a class for expanded clones.

abundance	v_gene	j_gene	d_gene	CDR3nt	CDR3aa
few	TRBV5-1	TRBJ2-1	TRBD2	TGCGCCAGCAGCATTATTCTAGCGGGGGCCTACAATGAGCAGTTCTTC	CASSIILAGAYNEQFF
NA	TRBV28	TRBJ1-3	NA	TGTGCCAGCAGTTTTGGGGGAAACACCATATATTTT	CASSFGGNTIYF
NA	TRBV28	TRBJ2-2	NA	TGTGCCAGCAGTCCCCTCAGGGGCACCGGGGAGCTGTTTTTT	CASSPLRGTGELFF
once	TRBV6-5	TRBJ2-7	NA	TGTGCCAGCAGTTACTCGAGGCGCGGACCCTACGAGCAGTACTTC	CASSYSRRGPYEQYF
NA	TRBV7-9	TRBJ1-1	TRBD1	TGTGCCGGGGGAGACAGGGTTGTGACTGAAGCTTTCTTT	CAGGDRVVTEAFF
NA	TRBV19	TRBJ1-5	NA	TGTGCCAGTAGTATCCTCGGGACCCAGGAGGGCAATCAGCCCCAGCATTTT	CASSILGTQEGNQPQHF
once	TRBV6-6	TRBJ1-1	NA	TGTGCCAGCAGTTACCCAGCACAGGTGGGGACTGAAGCTTTCTTT	CASSYPAQVGTEAFF
NA	TRBV21-1	TRBJ2-7	NA	TGTGCCAGCAGCAAGGGGGAGGACCGACTAGCGCACCCTCCTCCTTACGAGCAGTACTTC	CASSKGEDRLAHPPPYEQYF
few	TRBV5-1	TRBJ1-2	NA	TGCGCCAGCAGCTTGGAGGGAGGGGCCTTCGGTGGCTACACCTTC	CASSLEGGAFGGYTF
NA	TRBV13	TRBJ2-3	NA	TGTGCCAGCAGCTTAGGGGGCCGGGGAGATACGCAGTATTTT	CASSLGGRGDTQYF
NA	TRBV5-1	TRBJ2-2	NA	TGCGCCAGCAGCTTGGTAGGGGACAACACCGGGGAGCTGTTTTTT	CASSLVGDNTGELFF
NA	TRBV27	TRBJ2-3	NA	TGTGCCAGCAGTTTAATTGGTTTTGGTGCCCTAGATACGCAGTATTTT	CASSLIGFGALDTQYF
few	TRBV7-9	TRBJ2-5	TRBD2	TGTGCCAGCAGCCCGACCACTAGCGCGGAGACCCAGTACTTC	CASSPTTSAETQYF
NA	TRBV10-3	TRBJ1-5	TRBD1	TGTGCCATCAGTGCAGGGGGGAATCAGCCCCAGCATTTT	CAISAGGNQPQHF
NA	TRBV28	TRBJ2-7	NA	TGTGCCAGCAGTCCCCGGGTAGGACATGGGGCCTACGAGCAGTACTTC	CASSPRVGHGAYEQYF
NA	TRBV19	TRBJ2-1	NA	TGTGCCAGTAGTTGGGGGCTAGCGAATGGCGAGCAGTTCTTC	CASSWGLANGEQFF
NA	TRBV28	TRBJ2-7	NA	TGTGCCAGCAGTCCCTCGGAGAAGGGGTCCTACGAGCAGTACTTC	CASSPSEKGSYEQYF
NA	TRBV29-1	TRBJ2-1	NA	TGCAGCGTTTGCGTAGCGCCACAAGTTAACAATGAGCAGTTCTTC	CSVCVAPQVNNEQFF
NA	TRBV27	TRBJ1-3	NA	TGTGCCAGCAGGTACGACAGGAACACCATATATTTT	CASRYDRNTIYF
NA	TRBV10-2	TRBJ2-3	TRBD2	TGCGCCAGCAGTGATGCGGGGGGCCTTACCACAGATACGCAGTATTTT	CASSDAGGLTTDTQYF
NA	TRBV4-1	TRBJ2-3	NA	TGCGCCAGCAGCCAAGTCTCGGGCCTAGGGGCGGATACGCAGTATTTT	CASSQVSGLGADTQYF
NA	TRBV18	TRBJ2-7	TRBD2	TGTGCCAGCTCCCACTCTAGCGGGAGTTACGAGCAGTACTTC	CASSHSSGSYEQYF
NA	TRBV6-6	TRBJ1-2	NA	TGTGCCAGCAGTCATGAACTCCGGGACAACTATGGCTACACCTTC	CASSHELRDNYGYTF
NA	TRBV4-1	TRBJ1-5	NA	TGCGCCAGCAGCCAAGACTTTGCGGGCAACAATCAGCCCCAGCATTTT	CASSQDFAGNNQPQHF
NA	TRBV28	TRBJ1-1	NA	TGTGCCAGCAGTTTAAGGGGCAGTTCTGAAGCTTTCTTT	CASSLRGSSEAFF
NA	TRBV6-5	TRBJ1-1	NA	TGTGCCAGCAGTTACTCACAGGGAAACACTGAAGCTTTCTTT	CASSYSQGNTEAFF
NA	TRBV7-9	TRBJ1-4	NA	TGTGCCAGCCTCCCGGCAGGCCCCGAAAAACTGTTTTTT	CASLPAGPEKLFF
NA	TRBV6-6	TRBJ2-1	NA	TGTGCCAGCAGTCTAGCCTCTAGCTCCTACAATGAGCAGTTCTTC	CASSLASSSYNEQFF